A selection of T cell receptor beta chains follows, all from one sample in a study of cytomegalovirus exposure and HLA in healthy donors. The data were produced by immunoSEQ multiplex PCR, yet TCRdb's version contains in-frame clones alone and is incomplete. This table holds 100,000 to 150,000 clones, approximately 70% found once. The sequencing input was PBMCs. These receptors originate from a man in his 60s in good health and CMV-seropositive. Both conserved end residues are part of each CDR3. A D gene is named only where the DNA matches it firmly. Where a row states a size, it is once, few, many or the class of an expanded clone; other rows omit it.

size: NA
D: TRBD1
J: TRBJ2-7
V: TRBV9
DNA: TGTGCCAGCAGCATACAGGGGACAGCCTACGAGCAGTACTTC
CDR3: CASSIQGTAYEQYF

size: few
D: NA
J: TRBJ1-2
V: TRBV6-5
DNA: TGTGCCAGCAGAGTCCCGGGACTAAGGGGGGGCTACACCTTC
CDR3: CASRVPGLRGGYTF

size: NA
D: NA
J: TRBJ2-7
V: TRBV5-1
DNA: TGCGCCAGCAGCTTGGCCCAACTAGGGTTTAAGGGCGAGCAGTACTTC
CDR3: CASSLAQLGFKGEQYF

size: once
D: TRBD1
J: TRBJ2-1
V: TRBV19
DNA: TGTGCCAGTAGTCTCCGGGACAGGGGTATTACCAATGAGCAGTTCTTC
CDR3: CASSLRDRGITNEQFF

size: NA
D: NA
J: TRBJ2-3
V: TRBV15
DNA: TGTGCCACCAGCAGAGATCCGGCCTCACAGAGGGCGCAGTATTTT
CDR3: CATSRDPASQRAQYF

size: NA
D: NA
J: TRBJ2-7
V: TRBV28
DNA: TGTGCCAGCAGTCCCCCGGGACACAGAATAACAAAATCCTACGAGCAGTACTTC
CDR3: CASSPPGHRITKSYEQYF

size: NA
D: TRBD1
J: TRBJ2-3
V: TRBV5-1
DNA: TGCGCCAGCTATACGGGACAGGGGGTGACAGATACGCAGTATTTT
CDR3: CASYTGQGVTDTQYF

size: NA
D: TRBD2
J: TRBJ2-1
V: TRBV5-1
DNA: TGCGCCAGCAGCTTGGATAGCGGGGGGACTATTTGGTTCTTC
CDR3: CASSLDSGGTIWFF

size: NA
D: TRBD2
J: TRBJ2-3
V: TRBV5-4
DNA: TGTGCCAGCAGTCATGCGGGGGGACCAGATACGCAGTATTTT
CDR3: CASSHAGGPDTQYF

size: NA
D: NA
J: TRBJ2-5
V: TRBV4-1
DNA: TGCGCCAGCAGCCAGTTAGAATTAAGCGAGACCCAGTACTTC
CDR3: CASSQLELSETQYF

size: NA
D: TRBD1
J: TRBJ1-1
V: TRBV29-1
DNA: TGCAGCGTCGAGACAGGGTTGAACACTGAAGCTTTCTTT
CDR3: CSVETGLNTEAFF

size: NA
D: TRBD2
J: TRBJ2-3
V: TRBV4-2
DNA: TGTGCCAGCAGCCAAGGAATCACTGCGGGGGGGGGCACAGATACGCAGTATTTT
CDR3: CASSQGITAGGGTDTQYF

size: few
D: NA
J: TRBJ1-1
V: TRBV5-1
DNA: TGCGCCAGCAGCTTGGGAGATTTGGCCGGGAGCGCTGAAGCTTTCTTT
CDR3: CASSLGDLAGSAEAFF

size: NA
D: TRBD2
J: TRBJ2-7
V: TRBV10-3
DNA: TGTGCCATCGGTACCGGGACTAGCGCCTACGAGCAGTACTTC
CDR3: CAIGTGTSAYEQYF

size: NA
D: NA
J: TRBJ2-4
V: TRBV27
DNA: TGTGCCAGCAGTTTCAGGGGCCTGGGGGTAGCCAAAAACATTCAGTACTTC
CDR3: CASSFRGLGVAKNIQYF

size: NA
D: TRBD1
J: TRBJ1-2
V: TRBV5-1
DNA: TGCGCCAGCAGTTACAACCGGGACAGAGGTGGCTACACCTTC
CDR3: CASSYNRDRGGYTF

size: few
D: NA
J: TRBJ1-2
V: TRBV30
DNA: TGTGCCTGGGGGACTTTGGGGAATGGAGTGAGTGGCTACACCTTC
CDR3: CAWGTLGNGVSGYTF

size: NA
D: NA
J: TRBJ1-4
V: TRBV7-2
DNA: TGTGCCAGCAGCCCACTTATGGGGGGGAGGGGGGAAAAACTGTTTTTT
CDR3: CASSPLMGGRGEKLFF

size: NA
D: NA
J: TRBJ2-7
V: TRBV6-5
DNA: TGTGCCAGCAAGGCCCACTACGAGCAGTACTTC
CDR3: CASKAHYEQYF

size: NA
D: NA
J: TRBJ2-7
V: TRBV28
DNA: TGTGCCAGCAGTTTCCCCTTCCCGGCGGGCAACAAAATCTACGAGCAGTACTTC
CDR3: CASSFPFPAGNKIYEQYF

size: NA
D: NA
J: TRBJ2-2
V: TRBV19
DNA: TGTGCCAGTGGATTGGGGGGAAGGACCGGGGAGCTGTTTTTT
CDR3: CASGLGGRTGELFF